The 9 T cell receptor beta chains below all came from one sample that was sequenced in a study of technical replicates of blood from a few donors. Method: immunoSEQ multiplex PCR; TCRdb's copy keeps in-frame clones and lacks some. The table has roughly 76,000 clones, 90% to 95% seen once. Sequencing was performed on T cells isolated from PBMCs. Receptor source: a human donor in good health.

V is TRBV29-1 and J is TRBJ2-1; 9 positions match TRBD2. The CDR3 loop spans 14 amino acids. Trimming removed 6 bases from V and 6 bases from J; junction bases left unmatched: 9. CDR1 and CDR2 (germline): SQVTM, ANQGSEA. The CDR3 nucleotides read TGCAGCGTCGAGCGGGAGGTAGACCCCAATGAGCAGTTCTTC. It specifies CSVEREVDPNEQFF.

The chain is built from TRBV4-2 and TRBJ1-1, with TRBD1 identical over 7 bases. Germline CDR1 and CDR2: LGHNA and YNFKEQ. With 3 bases clipped from V and 0 bases from J, the junction kept 4 bases outside the gene matches. This CDR3 is 15 amino acids long. The CDR3, as DNA: TGTGCCAGCAGCCAGAACAGGGGCCTGAACACTGAAGCTTTCTTT. Translated: CASSQNRGLNTEAFF.

This clone was recorded a few times. The chain couples TRBV7-9 to TRBJ2-5; the D gene is possibly TRBD2 (6 bases). CDR3 length equals 15 residues. Germline-derived CDR1 and CDR2 are SEHNR and FQNEAQ (reference sequence). Trimming took 5 bases from V and 1 from J, leaving 14 bases between them. The CDR3 DNA follows: TGTGCCAGCAGCCCGTCCCGCGGGATCCAAGAGACCCAGTACTTC. Protein: CASSPSRGIQETQYF.

The CDR3 protein is CASSLTDTQYF. CDR3 coding DNA: TGTGCCAGCAGCTTGACTGATACGCAGTATTTT. V gene TRBV5-4 combines with J gene TRBJ2-3, with D unclear. The CDR3 is 11 amino acids. The V and J ends lost 1 base and 6 bases respectively, with 3 bases between them. Germline V gene sequence: CDR1 SGHNT, CDR2 YYREEE (reference sequence).

The rearrangement uses TRBV11-2 and TRBJ1-5, with no clear D. This CDR3 has 15 amino acids. The V end was cut by 0 bases, the J end by 4 bases, with 10 bases between. Germline values: CDR1 SGHAT, CDR2 FQNNGV. For the CDR3, the DNA is TGTGCCAGCAGCTTAGACCGTATTAAAAATCAGCCCCAGCATTTT. It encodes CASSLDRIKNQPQHF.

The chain joins TRBV2 to TRBJ2-7; 8 bases fit TRBD2. The CDR3 spans 13 residues. After removal of 10 bases from V and 6 bases from J, the junction contained 11 bases not matched to a gene. Looked up from germline, CDR1 is SNHLY and CDR2 is FYNNEI. The DNA of the CDR3 is TGTGCCACCGGACCCGGGACTAGAGGCGAGCAGTACTTC. As protein: CATGPGTRGEQYF.

The rearrangement joins TRBV28 to TRBJ2-7; 8 nucleotides agree with TRBD2. Trimming removed 5 bases from V and 6 bases from J; junction bases left unmatched: 9. Per germline, CDR1 MDHEN and CDR2 SYDVKM. The CDR3 runs 14 residues. The CDR3 sequence: CASSNPGTRGEQYF. The CDR3 nucleotides read TGTGCCAGCAGTAATCCCGGGACTAGAGGCGAGCAGTACTTC.

The chain employs TRBV18 and TRBJ2-7, with 8 bases fitting TRBD2. The CDR3 extends over 14 amino acids. Trimming took 3 bases from V and 3 from J; bases not matched to a gene: 4. Germline V lookup: CDR1 KGHSH, CDR2 LQKENI. For the CDR3, the DNA is TGTGCCAGCTCACCTAGCGGGAATCGCTACGAGCAGTACTTC. Translated, it gives CASSPSGNRYEQYF. The variable domain in full, with the rest retrieved from reference TRBV18 and TRBJ2-7, is NAGVMQNPRHLVRRRGQEARLRCSPMKGHSHVYWYRQLPEEGLKFMVYLQKENIIDESGMPKERFSAEFPKEGPSILRIQQVVRGDSAAYFCASSPSGNRYEQYFGPGTRLTVT.

This chain's CDR3 is CSVGFQGDGYTF. CDR3 in DNA: TGCAGCGTTGGTTTCCAGGGGGATGGCTACACCTTC. The gene calls are TRBV29-1 and TRBJ1-2; 7 bases are shared with TRBD1. This CDR3 has 12 amino acids. J gave up 6 bases and V 4 bases, and 5 bases lay outside the gene matches. The germline V gene has CDR1 SQVTM and CDR2 ANQGSEA.